This is a list of T cell receptor beta chains from one sample in a study of cytomegalovirus exposure and HLA in healthy donors. Profiling relied on immunoSEQ multiplex PCR, and the TCRdb table lists in-frame clones only, not all of them. The sample comprises over 150,000 clones, about 82% of which are singletons, and 7% rests with the top ten. The sample consisted of PBMCs. The receptors were gathered from a woman under 40 in good health and CMV-seropositive. CDR3s include the opening cysteine and the closing phenylalanine or tryptophan. A D gene is named only where the DNA matches it firmly. Some rows mark clone size as missing; the rest say once, few, many or name a class of expanded clone.

D	J	V	size	CDR3	DNA
-	TRBJ1-2	TRBV29-1	-	CSVRISGLSNYGYTF	TGCAGCGTTCGGATATCGGGACTCTCCAACTATGGCTACACCTTC
TRBD1	TRBJ2-1	TRBV7-3	-	CASSSGTGMNEQFF	TGTGCCAGCAGCTCGGGGACAGGGATGAATGAGCAGTTCTTC
-	TRBJ2-5	TRBV29-1	-	CSVEQDSQETQYF	TGCAGCGTTGAGCAGGACAGCCAAGAGACCCAGTACTTC
-	TRBJ2-7	TRBV7-6	-	CASSPLGGRGMDEQYF	TGTGCCAGCAGCCCCCTAGGAGGGCGGGGTATGGACGAGCAGTACTTC
-	TRBJ2-6	TRBV30	-	CAWSRGAGANVLTF	TGTGCCTGGAGTAGAGGCGCCGGGGCCAACGTCCTGACTTTC
TRBD1	TRBJ1-2	TRBV4-3	once	CASSHNDRGDGYTF	TGCGCCAGCAGCCATAACGACAGGGGGGATGGCTACACCTTC
TRBD2	TRBJ2-7	TRBV7-9	-	CASSSGLASGYEQYF	TGTGCCAGCAGCTCCGGACTAGCATCGGGTTACGAGCAGTACTTC
-	TRBJ1-5	TRBV6-6	-	CASSSRQVNQPQHF	TGTGCCAGCAGTTCCCGACAGGTCAATCAGCCCCAGCATTTT
-	TRBJ1-3	TRBV7-3	-	CASSFSRGDTIYF	TGTGCCAGCAGTTTTTCCAGGGGAGACACCATATATTTT
TRBD2	TRBJ2-3	TRBV5-1	-	CASRPPLAGAEDTQYF	TGCGCCAGCAGACCCCCACTAGCGGGGGCTGAAGATACGCAGTATTTT
-	TRBJ2-1	TRBV7-2	-	CASSPNQLADNEQFF	TGTGCCAGCAGCCCAAACCAGCTAGCCGACAATGAGCAGTTCTTC
-	TRBJ1-5	TRBV15	-	CATSTQGSNQPQHF	TGTGCCACATCAACACAGGGATCCAATCAGCCCCAGCATTTT
-	TRBJ2-6	TRBV5-1	-	CASSVHGSNVLTF	TGCGCCAGCAGCGTTCATGGCTCCAACGTCCTGACTTTC
-	TRBJ2-2	TRBV6-5	-	CAAQAGELFF	TGTGCCGCCCAGGCTGGGGAGCTGTTTTTT
TRBD1	TRBJ1-1	TRBV4-2	-	CASSQDAGTGVEAFF	TGTGCCAGCAGCCAAGATGCCGGTACAGGGGTTGAAGCTTTCTTT
TRBD2	TRBJ2-4	TRBV5-6	-	CASNSGGAKNIQYF	TGTGCCAGCAATAGCGGGGGGGCCAAAAACATTCAGTACTTC
-	TRBJ2-3	TRBV5-1	-	CASSLVSWRGSDTQYF	TGCGCCAGCAGCTTGGTTAGTTGGCGGGGCAGCGATACGCAGTATTTT
-	TRBJ2-7	TRBV9	-	CASSPHRASYEQYF	TGTGCCAGCAGCCCCCACAGGGCCTCCTACGAGCAGTACTTC
TRBD1	TRBJ2-7	TRBV5-1	-	CASSLDGQGSEQYF	TGCGCCAGCAGCCTGGACGGACAGGGAAGCGAGCAGTACTTC
TRBD1	TRBJ1-2	TRBV5-1	-	CASSWGTGRNYGYTF	TGCGCCAGCAGCTGGGGGACAGGGAGAAACTATGGCTACACCTTC
TRBD1	TRBJ2-7	TRBV9	-	CASSPGQGTYEQYF	TGTGCCAGCAGCCCAGGACAGGGGACCTACGAGCAGTACTTC
-	TRBJ2-2	TRBV7-2	-	CASSPIPGVGELFF	TGTGCCAGCAGCCCTATTCCAGGGGTCGGGGAGCTGTTTTTT
TRBD1	TRBJ1-1	TRBV6-1	-	CASSWPGGSDTEAFF	TGTGCCAGCAGTTGGCCAGGGGGCTCGGACACTGAAGCTTTCTTT
-	TRBJ1-6	TRBV11-2	-	CASSLGLGPHSPLHF	TGTGCCAGCAGCTTAGGTTTGGGGCCCCACTCACCCCTCCACTTT